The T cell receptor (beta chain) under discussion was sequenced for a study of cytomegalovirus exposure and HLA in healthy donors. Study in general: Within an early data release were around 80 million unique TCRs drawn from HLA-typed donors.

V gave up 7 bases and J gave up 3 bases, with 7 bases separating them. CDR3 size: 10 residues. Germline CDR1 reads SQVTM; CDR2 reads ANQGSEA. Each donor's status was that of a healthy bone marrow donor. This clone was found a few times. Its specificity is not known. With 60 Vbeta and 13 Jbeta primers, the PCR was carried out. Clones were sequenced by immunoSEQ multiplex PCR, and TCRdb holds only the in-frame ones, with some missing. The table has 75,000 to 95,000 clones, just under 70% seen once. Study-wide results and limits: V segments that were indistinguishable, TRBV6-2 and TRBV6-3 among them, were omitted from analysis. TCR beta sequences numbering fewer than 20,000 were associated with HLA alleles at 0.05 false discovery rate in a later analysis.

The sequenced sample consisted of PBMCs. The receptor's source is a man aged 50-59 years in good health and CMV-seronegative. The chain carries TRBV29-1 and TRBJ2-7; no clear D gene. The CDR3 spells CSGGFYEQYF. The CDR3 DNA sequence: TGCAGCGGCGGTTTCTACGAGCAGTACTTC.